One and the same sample provided the 20 T cell receptor beta chains below, sequenced in a study of OX40 agonist ivuxolimab in advanced cancers. Sequenced by immunoSEQ multiplex PCR; TCRdb stores in-frame clones only, minus some. The table has around 110,000 clones, 90% seen once. The source was CD4+ or CD8+ T cells sorted from blood, collected in a trial of the OX40 agonist ivuxolimab. The receptors shown here come from an adult with an advanced solid tumor such as melanoma, head and neck, liver or kidney cancer.

This clone was found a few times. This chain connects TRBV7-9 to TRBJ1-2; tentatively, D is TRBD1 (5 bases). Germline V gives CDR1 SEHNR, CDR2 FQNEAQ (reference sequence). The V gene lost 3 bases and the J gene lost 8 bases, with 7 bases spanning the gap. The CDR3 runs 11 residues. The CDR3, as DNA: TGTGCCAGCAGCTTCAGGGACGGCTACACCTTC. Translated, it gives CASSFRDGYTF. Filled out from reference TRBV7-9 and TRBJ1-2, the complete variable domain reads DTGVSQNPRHKITKRGQNVTFRCDPISEHNRLYWYRQTLGQGPEFLTYFQNEAQLEKSRLLSDRFSAERPKGSFSTLEIQRTEQGDSAMYLCASSFRDGYTFGSGTRLTVV.

This clone was seen just once. The chain has TRBV14 and TRBJ2-2; 9 positions agree with TRBD1. The CDR3 has 15 amino acids. CDR1 is SGHDN and CDR2 is FVKESK in the germline V gene. The V gene end was trimmed by 4 bases and the J gene end by 5 bases; junction bases not matched to a gene: 5. This CDR3 is CASSPWDRDTGELFF. The DNA for the CDR3 is TGTGCCAGCAGCCCTTGGGACAGGGATACCGGGGAGCTGTTTTTT.

The genes are TRBV6-5 and TRBJ2-7; the D gene is possibly TRBD2 (6 bases). This CDR3 has 15 amino acids. CDR1 is MNHEY, CDR2 SVGAGI, per germline. V dropped 0 bases and J dropped 3 bases, with 12 bases sitting between them. In DNA form, the CDR3 reads TGTGCCAGCAGTTACTCGAGGAGGGGCGGCTACGAGCAGTACTTC. It specifies CASSYSRRGGYEQYF.

The rearrangement links TRBV15 to TRBJ2-1, with D unclear. Trimming shortened V by 0 bases and J by 6 bases, and 3 bases separated the two germline ends. CDR3 length: 12 residues. The germline V gene has CDR1 LNHNV and CDR2 YYDKDF (reference sequence). CDR3 in amino acids: CATSRDLNEQFF. The CDR3 nucleotides are TGTGCCACCAGCAGAGATCTCAATGAGCAGTTCTTC. The full variable domain, with the rest looked up from reference TRBV15 and TRBJ2-1, is DAMVIQNPRYQVTQFGKPVTLSCSQTLNHNVMYWYQQKSSQAPKLLFHYYDKDFNNEADTPDNFQSRRPNTSFCFLDIRSPGLGDTAMYLCATSRDLNEQFFGPGTRLTVL.

The CDR3 region is CASSLGGGNQPQHF. The CDR3 DNA follows: TGTGCCAGCAGCTTAGGGGGGGGCAATCAGCCCCAGCATTTT. V usage is TRBV7-2 and J usage is TRBJ1-5; tentatively, D is TRBD1 (5 bases). The V gene's germline CDR1 is SGHTA and CDR2 FQGNSA. The ends were cut back, 1 base at V and 2 bases at J, with 6 bases in the middle. The CDR3 length is 14 residues.

The chain recombines TRBV16 with TRBJ1-6, with D perhaps TRBD1 (5 bases). Germline CDR1 reads KGHSY; CDR2 reads FQNENV. The germline V and J ends were trimmed by 1 base and 8 bases, with 12 bases remaining between them. The CDR3 covers 15 residues. The CDR3 sequence is CASSQLLGTYSPLHF. The CDR3 DNA is TGTGCCAGCAGCCAATTGCTAGGGACTTATTCACCCCTCCACTTT.

V usage is TRBV5-4 and J usage is TRBJ1-6; D is perhaps TRBD1 (5 bases). The length of the CDR3 is 15 residues. Trimming stripped 1 base from V and 5 bases from J, with 10 bases between. Per the germline V gene, CDR1 is SGHNT and CDR2 is YYREEE (reference sequence). CDR3 nucleotide sequence: TGTGCCAGCAGCTTGCCCGGGGGTGATAATTCACCCCTCCACTTT. It yields the protein CASSLPGGDNSPLHF.

The V call is TRBV30, the J call TRBJ2-2; the D is unclear. The CDR3 length is 13 residues. V lost 3 bases and J lost 3, with 8 bases in between. Germline CDR1 GTSNPN, CDR2 SVGIG (reference sequence). CDR3 loop: CAWRRQDTGELFF. Written as DNA, the CDR3 is TGTGCCTGGAGGCGTCAGGACACCGGGGAGCTGTTTTTT. Using reference TRBV30 and TRBJ2-2 for the parts outside the CDR3, the full variable domain is SQTIHQWPATLVQPVGSPLSLECTVEGTSNPNLYWYRQAAGRGLQLLFYSVGIGQISSEVPQNLSASRPQDRQFILSSKKLLLSDSGFYLCAWRRQDTGELFFGEGSRLTVL.

This clone appeared a single time. V gene TRBV6-5 combines with J gene TRBJ2-7, with TRBD1 matching over 8 bases. V was pared by 6 bases and J by 0 bases, with 7 bases of the junction left unmatched. CDR1 MNHEY and CDR2 SVGAGI come from the germline V gene. The CDR3 length is 15 residues. CDR3 loop: CASSRGTGYSYEQYF. DNA of the CDR3: TGTGCCAGCAGCCGCGGGACAGGCTACTCCTACGAGCAGTACTTC.

The CDR3 DNA is TGTGCCAGCAGCTTAGGGACGGCCTTTTCGGCTTTCTTT. This sequence encodes CASSLGTAFSAFF. The chain uses TRBV7-8 and TRBJ1-1; D is unclear. There are 13 residues in the CDR3. V lost 1 base and J 11 bases, leaving 14 bases between the germline ends. Germline CDR1 and CDR2: SGHVS and FQNEAQ.

The gene calls are TRBV5-8 and TRBJ2-5; D not certain. The V end was cut by 4 bases, the J end by 1 base, with 8 bases between. CDR1 is SGHTS and CDR2 is YDEGEE in the germline V gene. This CDR3 spans 13 amino acids. Here the CDR3 DNA reads TGTGCCAGCAGCCCCCGGGTCCAAGAGACCCAGTACTTC. It encodes CASSPRVQETQYF.

Here the CDR3 reads CASRWGQGGNSPLHF. The CDR3 DNA reads TGTGCCAGCAGGTGGGGACAGGGAGGAAATTCACCCCTCCACTTT. The chain is built from TRBV11-1 and TRBJ1-6; 9 bases match TRBD1. CDR1 SGHAT and CDR2 FQDESV come from the germline V gene (reference sequence). The V gene end was trimmed by 6 bases and the J gene end by 7 bases; junction bases not matched to a gene: 7. This CDR3 has 15 residues.

This chain uses TRBV20-1 with TRBJ2-5; D is undetermined. The ends were cut back, 1 base at V and 10 bases at J, with 10 bases in the middle. Germline CDR1 DFQATT, CDR2 SNEGSKA (reference sequence). The CDR3 is 11 amino acids. The CDR3: CSARVAMDQYF. The DNA for the CDR3 is TGCAGTGCTAGAGTAGCAATGGACCAGTACTTC.

This sequence joins TRBV10-3 and TRBJ2-1; TRBD2 aligns across 9 bases. This CDR3 has 14 amino acids. Germline V lookup: CDR1 ENHRY, CDR2 SYGVKD. V lost 8 bases to trimming and J lost 8 bases; unmatched junction nucleotides: 10. The CDR3 reads CAIRSAGGGDEQFF. The CDR3 region has the DNA TGTGCCATCCGGTCAGCGGGGGGAGGAGATGAGCAGTTCTTC.

The V call is TRBV6-5, the J call TRBJ2-3, with TRBD2 as a possible D gene (6 bases). The V gene lost 2 bases and the J gene lost 5 bases, with 8 bases spanning the gap. CDR3 length: 13 residues. From germline, CDR1 is MNHEY and CDR2 SVGAGI. CDR3 nucleotides: TGTGCCAGCAGTTACCGGGAGCGAGATACGCAGTATTTT. Translated, it gives CASSYRERDTQYF.

Only one count was recorded for this clone. The chain couples TRBV19 to TRBJ1-2, with TRBD1 as a possible D gene (6 bases). The CDR3 extends over 14 amino acids. V was cut by 8 bases and J by 8 bases, with 21 bases left in between. Germline V gene data show CDR1 as LNHDA and CDR2 as SQIVND (reference sequence). The CDR3 spells CASSEGHRVHGYTF. The CDR3 DNA reads as TGTGCCAGTTCTGAGGGGCACAGGGTGCACGGCTACACCTTC.

This clone was counted only a few times. This sequence joins TRBV4-3 and TRBJ1-2, with D unclear. With 1 base removed from V and 4 bases from J, the gap between germline ends came to 13 bases. Per the germline V gene, CDR1 is LGHNA and CDR2 is YSLEER. The CDR3 sequence is 15 residues long. CDR3 DNA: TGCGCCAGCAGCCAAGTCATCGCAGACATCTATGGCTACACCTTC. Translated, it gives CASSQVIADIYGYTF.

CDR3 region: CASTGDRNTEAFF. In nucleotides, the CDR3 is TGTGCCAGCACCGGGGACAGGAACACTGAAGCTTTCTTT. The chain links TRBV28 to TRBJ1-1, with 7 bases identical to TRBD1. Trimming at V came to 7 bases and at J to 1 base, leaving 3 bases not matched to a gene. Germline assignment: CDR1 MDHEN and CDR2 SYDVKM. The CDR3 is made up of 13 amino acids.

This chain uses TRBV2 with TRBJ1-4, with D hard to call. This CDR3 contains 12 residues. Deletions cut 6 bases from V and 3 bases from J, with 5 bases between. Germline V CDR1 and CDR2: SNHLY, FYNNEI. CDR3 in amino acids: CASRRSNEKLFF. The CDR3 coding sequence is TGTGCCAGCAGACGGTCTAATGAAAAACTGTTTTTT.

A single count supports this clone. This chain connects TRBV7-3 to TRBJ2-1, with D hard to call. Germline-derived CDR1 and CDR2 are SGHTA and FQGTGA. The CDR3 is 13 residues long. Trimming shortened V by 4 bases and J by 2 bases, and 6 bases separated the two germline ends. In DNA, the CDR3 is TGTGCCAGCAGCTCAAGGGCCTACAATGAGCAGTTCTTC. This encodes CASSSRAYNEQFF. Based on the CDR3 plus reference TRBV7-3 and TRBJ2-1, the full variable domain is GAGVSQTPSNKVTEKGKYVELRCDPISGHTALYWYRQSLGQGPEFLIYFQGTGAADDSGLPNDRFFAVRPEGSVSTLKIQRTERGDSAVYLCASSSRAYNEQFFGPGTRLTVL.